The next 10 T cell receptor beta chains were all read from a single sample in a study of human T cells and chemical hapten exposure. Via MiXCR, TCRdb re-called the RACE reads, giving one row per CDR3 protein. The sample holds about 77,000 distinct CDR3 sequences, around 9.4% seen once. The time point is: healthy volunteer bleed at 6 weeks. Total RNA came from unfractionated whole blood. What was sequenced was whole blood. All receptors come from a female donor in good health. Some clones in this sample may be carry-over from other donors' samples.

This clonotype was detected many times. The V call is TRBV4-3, the J call TRBJ2-6; D gene uncertain. Germline V gives CDR1 LGHNA, CDR2 YSLEER. Trimming cost V 3 bases and J 0 bases, with 6 bases left between them. The length of the CDR3 is 15 residues. CDR3 sequence reads: CASSQGYSGANVLTF. The CDR3 DNA is TGCGCCAGCAGCCAGGGGTACTCTGGGGCCAACGTCCTGACTTTC.

This clonotype came up many times. The chain is built from TRBV20-1 and TRBJ2-7, with D perhaps TRBD1 (6 bases). CDR3 length equals 15 residues. Trimming took 0 bases from V and 4 from J, leaving 16 bases between them. The germline V gene has CDR1 DFQATT and CDR2 SNEGSKA (reference sequence). The chain's CDR3 is CSARDTPTGLYEQYF. In DNA, the CDR3 is TGCAGTGCTAGAGATACCCCCACAGGGTTGTACGAGCAGTACTTC.

Of note for this clonotype: A much bigger clone sits one base away, suggesting this may be a read error. The J gene is TRBJ1-6, the V gene TRBV9; D unresolved. CDR1 SGDLS and CDR2 YYNGEE come from the germline V gene. This CDR3 spans 13 amino acids. This CDR3 reads CASSVEEDSPLNF. CDR3 DNA sequence: TGTGCCAGCAGCGTAGAAGAGGATTCACCCCTCAACTTT.

This clonotype was observed a handful of times. The chain carries TRBV12-5 and TRBJ2-1; weak D call: TRBD1 (6 bases). CDR1 is LGHNT, CDR2 FRNRAP, per germline. The CDR3 is made up of 17 amino acids. The V and J ends lost 7 bases and 0 bases respectively, with 19 bases between them. In nucleotides, the CDR3 is TGTGCTAGTGCCATTGAAGGACAGTGTGACTCCTACAATGAGCAGTTCTTC. Amino acid sequence: CASAIEGQCDSYNEQFF.

A note on this clonotype: This clone may be a read error of a much larger clone one base away. The genes are TRBV7-9 and TRBJ1-5; no reliable D call. The CDR3 extends over 14 amino acids. Germline lookup yields CDR1 SEHNR and CDR2 FQNEAQ (reference sequence). CDR3 protein: CASSFGGSNQPQNF. CDR3 bases: TGTGCCAGCAGCTTTGGCGGAAGCAATCAGCCCCAGAATTTT.

This clonotype was counted many times. The chain uses TRBV12-5 and TRBJ2-6; the match to TRBD1 covers 8 bases. CDR1 is LGHNT, CDR2 FRNRAP, per germline. The CDR3 spans 15 residues. With 6 bases clipped from V and 2 bases from J, the junction kept 3 bases outside the gene matches. This chain's CDR3 is CASGPGGAGANVLTF. CDR3 nucleotides: TGTGCTAGTGGACCAGGGGGCGCTGGGGCCAACGTCCTGACTTTC.

The J gene is TRBJ1-1, the V gene TRBV6-6, with 8 bases that match TRBD1. Trimming removed 5 bases from V and 4 bases from J; junction bases left unmatched: 15. This CDR3 contains 17 residues. CDR1 is MNHNY and CDR2 is SVGAGI in the germline V gene (reference sequence). Written as DNA, the CDR3 is TGTGCCAGCAGTCCCTGGGCAGGGGGCTGGCAGGTCACTGAAGCTTTCTTT. Translating it yields CASSPWAGGWQVTEAFF.

This clonotype has at least ten counts. V usage is TRBV4-3 and J usage is TRBJ1-6, with 7 positions matching TRBD1. This CDR3 is 15 amino acids long. The V gene's germline CDR1 is LGHNA and CDR2 YSLEER. V lost 4 bases and J lost 7; bases outside the gene matches: 7. The CDR3 sequence is CASSRKEGGNSPLHF. The CDR3 nucleotides are TGCGCCAGCAGCCGAAAGGAAGGGGGCAATTCACCCCTCCACTTT.

This clonotype has ten or more counts. The V gene is TRBV12-3 or TRBV12-4, the J gene TRBJ2-3; D not certain. This CDR3 contains 11 residues. The V end lost 6 bases, the J end lost 2 bases, and 3 bases lay between the germline ends. CDR3 in DNA: TGTGCCAGCAGCTTCACAGATACGCAGTATTTT. Protein sequence: CASSFTDTQYF.

This clonotype has a count of ten or more. The rearrangement uses TRBV5-5 and TRBJ2-3; 8 nucleotides agree with TRBD2. V shed 3 bases and J 4 bases; nucleotides not matched to a gene: 4. The germline gives CDR1 SGHKS, CDR2 YYEKEE (reference sequence). The CDR3 spans 14 residues. In DNA form, the CDR3 reads TGTGCCAGCAGCTCGACTAGCGAGCCAGATACGCAGTATTTT. Protein product: CASSSTSEPDTQYF.